This T cell receptor (beta chain) was captured by sequencing in a study of T cells after posttransplantation cyclophosphamide. Study-level results: Later blood repertoires were often dominated by clones from the donor CD8+ memory compartment.

A marrow graft followed busulfan-fludarabine conditioning, with cyclophosphamide on days +3 and +4. Measured with immunoSEQ multiplex PCR; TCRdb has only the in-frame clones, and not every one. The data contain some 19,000 clones, about 68% of them seen just once; the ten biggest clones take up roughly 27%. As regards this clone: Antigen unknown.

The sequence was obtained from a male patient aged 25-45 years who received an allogeneic stem cell transplant from a related donor, was CMV-positive, and had acute GVHD only. Some T cells may be the graft donor's. The sample consisted of PBMCs, taken after an allogeneic stem cell transplant with post-transplant cyclophosphamide.

Here the CDR3 DNA reads TGTGCCAGCAGCCCTAGGACTAGCGGGGGGTACAATGAGCAGTTCTTC. As protein: CASSPRTSGGYNEQFF. The V call is TRBV7-2, the J call TRBJ2-1, with 14 bases matching TRBD2. CDR1 is SGHTA and CDR2 is FQGNSA in the germline V gene. This CDR3 comprises 16 residues. With 5 bases clipped from V and 4 bases from J, the junction kept 4 bases outside the gene matches.